This T cell receptor beta chain was observed in a study of T-cell reconstitution after alpha-beta-depleted transplantation in children. This clonotype came up many times. J lost 6 bases, V lost 4 bases, and 9 bases had no gene match. Germline V CDR1 and CDR2: MDHEN, SYDVKM. The CDR3 extends over 15 amino acids. Library preparation (for TCRbeta) was performed with unique molecular identifiers. One entry per CDR3 protein results from TCRdb running MiXCR on the PCR reads. Of hundreds of thousands of distinct CDR3 sequences in the sample, roughly 13% were seen once. This specimen was PBMCs, mostly from graft donor cells, taken 360 days after TCRalphabeta/CD19-depleted stem cell transplant. This TCR came from a male patient between 10 and 17 years old who had a stem cell transplant for acute myeloid leukemia, so the T cells may come from the graft donor. This sequence joins TRBV28 and TRBJ2-1, with 7 positions matching TRBD2. The CDR3 DNA reads as TGTGCCAGCAGTTCCAGACTAGCTCCGCGCAATGAGCAGTTCTTC. This encodes CASSSRLAPRNEQFF. The full variable domain, in which reference TRBV28 and TRBJ2-1 provide the parts outside the CDR3, is DVKVTQSSRYLVKRTGEKVFLECVQDMDHENMFWYRQDPGLGLRLIYFSYDVKMKEKGDIPEGYSVSREKKERFSLILESASTNQTSMYLCASSSRLAPRNEQFFGPGTRLTVL.